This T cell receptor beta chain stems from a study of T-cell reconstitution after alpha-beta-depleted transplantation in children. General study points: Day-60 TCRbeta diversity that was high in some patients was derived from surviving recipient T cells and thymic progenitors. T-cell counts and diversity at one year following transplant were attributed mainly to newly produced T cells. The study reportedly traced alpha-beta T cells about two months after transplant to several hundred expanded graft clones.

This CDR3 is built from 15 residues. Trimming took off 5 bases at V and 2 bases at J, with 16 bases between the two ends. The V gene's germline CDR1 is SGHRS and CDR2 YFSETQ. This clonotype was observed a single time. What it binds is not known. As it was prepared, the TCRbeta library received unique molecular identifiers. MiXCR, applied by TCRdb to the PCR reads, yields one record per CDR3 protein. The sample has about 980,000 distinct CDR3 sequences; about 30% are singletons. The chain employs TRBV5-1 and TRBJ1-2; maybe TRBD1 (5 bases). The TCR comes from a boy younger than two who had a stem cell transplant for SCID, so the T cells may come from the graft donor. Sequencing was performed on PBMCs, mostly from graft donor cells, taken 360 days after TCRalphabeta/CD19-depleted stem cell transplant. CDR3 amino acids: CASRDAGTVNYGYTF. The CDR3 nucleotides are TGCGCCAGCAGGGACGCCGGGACGGTCAACTATGGCTACACCTTC.